Following are 26 T cell receptor beta chains from one sample sequenced in a study of blood T cell repertoires in COVID-19. Clones were read by immunoSEQ multiplex PCR, and TCRdb kept only the in-frame ones, dropping some. The data show 96,000 or so clones, roughly 79% seen once. Material for sequencing was peripheral blood. The source is an elderly man with COVID-19, enrolled during active disease.

V is TRBV28 and J is TRBJ1-5; 8 nucleotides line up with TRBD1. The J segment lost 0 bases and the V segment lost 3 bases, leaving 4 bases of the junction unmatched. This CDR3 spans 16 amino acids. The V gene's germline CDR1 is MDHEN and CDR2 SYDVKM. The CDR3 region has the DNA TGTGCCAGCAGTTTGGGGACAGGTTATAGCAATCAGCCCCAGCATTTT. This translates into CASSLGTGYSNQPQHF.

V usage is TRBV5-4 and J usage is TRBJ1-4; the D gene is possibly TRBD1 (6 bases). Germline V CDR1 and CDR2: SGHNT, YYREEE (reference sequence). V gave up 0 bases and J gave up 0 bases, with 6 bases separating them. The CDR3 is 15 residues long. In nucleotides, the CDR3 is TGTGCCAGCAGCTTGGACAGGGCAACTAATGAAAAACTGTTTTTT. Translated: CASSLDRATNEKLFF.

The chain uses TRBV9 and TRBJ2-1; 12 bases match TRBD2. The V gene end was trimmed by 2 bases and the J gene end by 8 bases; junction bases not matched to a gene: 5. The CDR3 extends over 15 amino acids. Looked up from germline, CDR1 is SGDLS and CDR2 is YYNGEE. The CDR3 sequence: CASSVRTSGIDEQFF. The CDR3, as DNA: TGTGCCAGCAGCGTCCGGACTAGCGGGATTGATGAGCAGTTCTTC.

The chain links TRBV7-9 to TRBJ1-2; 9 bases are a match to TRBD1. CDR1 SEHNR and CDR2 FQNEAQ come from the germline V gene (reference sequence). The CDR3 totals 13 residues. Trimming cost V 8 bases and J 5 bases; bases outside gene matches: 6. The CDR3 spells CASPADRGYGYTF. The CDR3, as DNA: TGTGCCAGCCCGGCGGACAGGGGATATGGCTACACCTTC.

The chain uses TRBV14 and TRBJ2-7, with 7 bases identical to TRBD1. Trimming cost V 0 bases and J 2 bases; bases outside gene matches: 4. CDR3 length equals 15 residues. Germline CDR1 and CDR2: SGHDN and FVKESK. The CDR3 here is CASSQEDRVAYEQYF. CDR3 DNA sequence: TGTGCCAGCAGCCAAGAAGACAGGGTTGCCTACGAGCAGTACTTC.

This chain connects TRBV29-1 to TRBJ2-7, with 8 bases that match TRBD1. Germline V gene data show CDR1 as SQVTM and CDR2 as ANQGSEA. The CDR3 is 15 amino acids. V lost 0 bases and J lost 6; bases outside the gene matches: 10. Written as DNA, the CDR3 is TGCAGCGTTGAAGATCCCGGACAGGGAAGTGGCGAGCAGTACTTC. Translated, it gives CSVEDPGQGSGEQYF.

J is TRBJ2-2 and V is TRBV4-1; the match to TRBD2 covers 12 bases. The V and J ends lost 7 bases and 3 bases, in that order; junction bases with no gene match: 6. CDR1 and CDR2 (germline): MGHRA, YSYEKL. The CDR3 runs 16 residues. CDR3: CASKPSGGADTGELFF. CDR3 sequence (DNA): TGCGCCAGCAAGCCTAGCGGGGGGGCCGACACCGGGGAGCTGTTTTTT.

The chain recombines TRBV30 with TRBJ1-5, with D possibly TRBD1 on 5 matching bases. Deletions cut 3 bases from V and 2 bases from J, with 5 bases between. Germline loops: CDR1 GTSNPN, CDR2 SVGIG (reference sequence). This CDR3 is built from 12 residues. CDR3 loop: CAWRTGNQPQHF. The CDR3 region has the DNA TGTGCCTGGAGGACAGGCAATCAGCCCCAGCATTTT.

This chain connects TRBV6-5 to TRBJ2-7; D remains unclear. This CDR3 comprises 13 residues. In germline, CDR1 is MNHEY, CDR2 SVGAGI. Trimming took off 6 bases at V and 1 base at J, with 10 bases between the two ends. The CDR3 region has the DNA TGTGCCAGCAGCCCGACATTTTCCTACGAGCAGTACTTC. Protein product: CASSPTFSYEQYF.

This chain uses TRBV19 with TRBJ2-1; 8 positions match TRBD2. The junction had 7 bases not matched to a gene; V was cut back by 5 bases and J by 4 bases. Germline lookup yields CDR1 LNHDA and CDR2 SQIVND (reference sequence). The CDR3 runs to 15 residues. CDR3 DNA sequence: TGTGCCAGTAGTGCTTGGCGGGGGGCTTACAATGAGCAGTTCTTC. Amino acids: CASSAWRGAYNEQFF. Variable domain in full (rest from reference TRBV19 and TRBJ2-1): DGGITQSPKYLFRKEGQNVTLSCEQNLNHDAMYWYRQDPGQGLRLIYYSQIVNDFQKGDIAEGYSVSREKKESFPLTVTSAQKNPTAFYLCASSAWRGAYNEQFFGPGTRLTVL.

This clone came up a few times. This chain links TRBV28 with TRBJ1-1; 9 bases line up with TRBD1. J lost 8 bases, V lost 5 bases, and 3 bases had no gene match. Germline V gene data show CDR1 as MDHEN and CDR2 as SYDVKM. The CDR3 runs 12 residues. The CDR3, as DNA: TGTGCCAGCAGTACAGGGGGCAGGGAAGCTTTCTTT. The encoded protein is CASSTGGREAFF.

V and J are TRBV19 and TRBJ1-5; D remains ambiguous. Trimming shortened V by 8 bases and J by 2 bases, and 19 bases separated the two germline ends. The CDR3 consists of 16 residues. Germline CDR1 LNHDA, CDR2 SQIVND (reference sequence). The CDR3 bases are TGTGCCAGTTTAGGCCGATGGGGAGACGGCAATCAGCCCCAGCATTTT. Its protein is CASLGRWGDGNQPQHF.

The V call is TRBV29-1, the J call TRBJ2-7; D perhaps matches TRBD1 (5 bases). Trimming pared 4 bases from V and 0 bases from J, leaving 13 bases between. This CDR3 is built from 14 residues. Germline loops: CDR1 SQVTM, CDR2 ANQGSEA. The CDR3 sequence: CSVAGRASSYEQYF. CDR3 DNA: TGCAGCGTTGCGGGCAGGGCAAGCTCCTACGAGCAGTACTTC.

The V and J genes are TRBV3-1 (or the pseudogene TRBV3-2) and TRBJ1-5; no clear D. This CDR3 is built from 13 residues. V dropped 1 base and J dropped 6 bases, with 7 bases sitting between them. The germline V gene has CDR1 LGHDT and CDR2 YNNKEL (reference sequence). CDR3 bases: TGTGCCAGCAGCCAAGTTTACGGTCAGCCCCAGCATTTT. Translating it yields CASSQVYGQPQHF.

This chain's CDR3 is CASLRAGEAFF. The CDR3 DNA follows: TGTGCCAGCCTGAGGGCGGGCGAAGCTTTCTTT. The chain carries TRBV6-5 and TRBJ1-1, with unresolved D. The germline CDR1 and CDR2 sequences are MNHEY and SVGAGI. The V gene lost 8 bases and the J gene lost 8 bases, with 12 bases spanning the gap. This CDR3 has 11 amino acids.

CDR3 bases: TGTGCCAGCAGCTCTTCGTCCGGGGACACCATATATTTT. Translated: CASSSSSGDTIYF. J is TRBJ1-3 and V is TRBV7-3; D remains ambiguous. Trimming stripped 4 bases from V and 8 bases from J, with 12 bases between. The CDR3 length is 13 residues. From germline, CDR1 is SGHTA and CDR2 FQGTGA.

J is TRBJ1-1 and V is TRBV28; perhaps TRBD1 as D (6 bases). CDR1 MDHEN and CDR2 SYDVKM come from the germline V gene. V shed 10 bases and J shed 0 bases, with 9 bases lying between them. This CDR3 region has 12 residues. As DNA, the CDR3 is TGTGCCATACGGGACATGAACACTGAAGCTTTCTTT. Translating gives CAIRDMNTEAFF.

The chain couples TRBV5-1 to TRBJ1-2; a possible D gene is TRBD1 (6 bases). The length of the CDR3 is 15 residues. The germline V and J ends were trimmed by 5 bases and 2 bases, with 16 bases remaining between them. The germline CDR1 and CDR2 sequences are SGHRS and YFSETQ. CDR3 nucleotides: TGCGCCAGCAGTGCTGGACAGTCCAGCAACTATGGCTACACCTTC. Its translation is CASSAGQSSNYGYTF.

The CDR3 DNA sequence: TGTGCCAGCAGCGTAACGGGACAGGGGGGCTACACCTTC. It translates to CASSVTGQGGYTF. The chain carries TRBV9 and TRBJ1-2, with 10 positions matching TRBD1. J was trimmed by 8 bases and V by 1 base; bases with no gene match: 2. The germline V gene has CDR1 SGDLS and CDR2 YYNGEE. The CDR3 totals 13 residues.

V usage is TRBV19 and J usage is TRBJ1-2; 9 nucleotides line up with TRBD1. Germline loops: CDR1 LNHDA, CDR2 SQIVND (reference sequence). The CDR3 spans 16 residues. The ends lost 0 bases at V and 7 bases at J; junction bases unmatched: 9. CDR3 sequence: CASSIDVTGGPFGYTF. Here the CDR3 DNA reads TGTGCCAGTAGTATAGACGTTACAGGGGGCCCTTTTGGCTACACCTTC.

CDR3 sequence: CASSVSGRAHHGELFF. The CDR3 region has the DNA TGTGCCAGCAGCGTTAGCGGGAGGGCCCATCACGGGGAGCTGTTTTTT. The rearrangement links TRBV9 to TRBJ2-2, with 11 bases fitting TRBD2. J lost 7 bases, V lost 2 bases, and 7 bases had no gene match. The CDR3 extends over 16 amino acids. The germline CDR1 and CDR2 sequences are SGDLS and YYNGEE.

This chain joins TRBV3-1 (or the pseudogene TRBV3-2) and TRBJ1-5; 9 nucleotides line up with TRBD1. The CDR3 covers 17 residues. The ends lost 1 base at V and 4 bases at J; junction bases unmatched: 8. Germline V gives CDR1 LGHDT, CDR2 YNNKEL (reference sequence). This CDR3 is CASSQAPPGTGNQPQHF. The CDR3 DNA reads TGTGCCAGCAGCCAAGCCCCCCCCGGGACAGGGAATCAGCCCCAGCATTTT.

This chain connects TRBV14 to TRBJ1-2; 7 bases line up with TRBD1. V lost 2 bases to trimming and J lost 7 bases; unmatched junction nucleotides: 4. CDR1 and CDR2 from the germline V gene are SGHDN and FVKESK. CDR3 size: 13 residues. DNA for the CDR3: TGTGCCAGCAGCCAACAGGGGGTTCCTGGCTACACCTTC. Its translation is CASSQQGVPGYTF.

Within the sample, this clone is medium-sized (0.01 to 0.1%). The V gene is TRBV7-9, the J gene TRBJ1-4; 9 bases are a match to TRBD1. Germline CDR1 reads SEHNR; CDR2 reads FQNEAQ (reference sequence). The V and J ends lost 5 bases and 6 bases, in that order; junction bases with no gene match: 7. The CDR3 contains 15 residues. CDR3 loop: CASSAPGQGHEKLFF. The CDR3 bases are TGTGCCAGCAGCGCACCGGGACAGGGACATGAAAAACTGTTTTTT.

V is TRBV6-5 and J is TRBJ1-2; 8 nucleotides align to TRBD1. V was clipped by 5 bases and J by 5 bases; unmatched bases: 4. The CDR3 length is 13 residues. Germline V gene data show CDR1 as MNHEY and CDR2 as SVGAGI. The CDR3, as DNA: TGTGCCAGCAGTCCCAGGGGGCAGTATGGCTACACCTTC. Translation gives CASSPRGQYGYTF.

The J gene is TRBJ1-2, the V gene TRBV28, with TRBD1 identical over 8 bases. The germline V gene has CDR1 MDHEN and CDR2 SYDVKM. The CDR3 runs 14 residues. The V gene end was trimmed by 3 bases and the J gene end by 6 bases; junction bases not matched to a gene: 6. CDR3 amino acids: CASSFPDRGNGYTF. The CDR3 bases are TGTGCCAGCAGTTTCCCCGACAGGGGAAATGGCTACACCTTC.